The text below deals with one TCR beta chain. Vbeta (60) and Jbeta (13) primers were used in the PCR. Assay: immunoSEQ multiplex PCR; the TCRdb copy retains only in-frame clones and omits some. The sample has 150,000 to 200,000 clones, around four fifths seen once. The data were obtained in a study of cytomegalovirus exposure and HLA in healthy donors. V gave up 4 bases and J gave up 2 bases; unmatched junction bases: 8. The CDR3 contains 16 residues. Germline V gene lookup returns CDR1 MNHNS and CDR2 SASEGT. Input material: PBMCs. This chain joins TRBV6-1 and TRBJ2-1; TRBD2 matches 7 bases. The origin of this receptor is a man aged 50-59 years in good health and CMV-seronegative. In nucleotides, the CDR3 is TGTGCCAGCAGTGTTCTAGAGACTAGCCCCTACAATGAGCAGTTCTTC. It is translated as CASSVLETSPYNEQFF.